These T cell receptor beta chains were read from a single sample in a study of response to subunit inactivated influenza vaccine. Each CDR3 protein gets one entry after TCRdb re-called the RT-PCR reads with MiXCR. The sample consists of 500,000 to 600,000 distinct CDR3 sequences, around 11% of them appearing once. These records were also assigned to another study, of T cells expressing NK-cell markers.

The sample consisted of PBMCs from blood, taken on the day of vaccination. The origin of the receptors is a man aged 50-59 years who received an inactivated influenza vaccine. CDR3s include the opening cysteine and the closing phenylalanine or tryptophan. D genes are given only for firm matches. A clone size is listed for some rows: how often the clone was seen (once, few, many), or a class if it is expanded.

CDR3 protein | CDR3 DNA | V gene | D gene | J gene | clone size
CASSSLGQGINSPLHF | TGTGCCAGCAGCTCCCTTGGACAGGGCATTAATTCACCCCTCCACTTT | TRBV7-9 | TRBD1 | TRBJ1-6 | NA
CASSLILFTDEQFF | TGTGCCAGCAGTTTAATTTTGTTCACCGATGAGCAGTTCTTC | TRBV12-3/TRBV12-4 | NA | TRBJ2-1 | NA
CASSFPYRGELNTEAFF | TGTGCCAGCAGTTTCCCATACAGGGGGGAATTGAACACTGAAGCTTTCTTT | TRBV27 | TRBD1 | TRBJ1-1 | NA
CASSEAPGQGNTGELFF | TGTGCCAGCAGTGAAGCGCCGGGACAGGGGAACACCGGGGAGCTGTTTTTT | TRBV2 | TRBD1 | TRBJ2-2 | NA
CASSVPDTQYF | TGTGCCAGCAGTGTACCAGATACGCAGTATTTT | TRBV6-4 | NA | TRBJ2-3 | NA
CASSLGQGLYTEAFF | TGCGCCAGCAGCTTGGGGCAGGGTCTGTACACTGAAGCTTTCTTT | TRBV5-1 | NA | TRBJ1-1 | NA
CASSPMVFYNEQFF | TGTGCCAGCAGCCCAATGGTATTCTACAATGAGCAGTTCTTC | TRBV7-2 | NA | TRBJ2-1 | NA
CASSSRQGRYLWGANVLTF | TGTGCCAGCAGCTCCCGACAGGGGCGGTACCTCTGGGGAGCCAACGTCCTGACTTTC | TRBV11-1 | TRBD1 | TRBJ2-6 | few
CASSLEGGRGQVTQYF | TGTGCCAGCAGCTTAGAAGGGGGCAGGGGGCAGGTGACCCAGTACTTC | TRBV7-2 | TRBD1 | TRBJ2-5 | few
CASSFGGGFADTQYF | TGTGCCAGCAGTTTTGGAGGGGGATTCGCAGATACGCAGTATTTT | TRBV12-3/TRBV12-4 | NA | TRBJ2-3 | few
CASSAGTGGLDEQFF | TGCGCCAGCAGCGCCGGGACAGGGGGTCTTGATGAGCAGTTCTTC | TRBV5-1 | TRBD1 | TRBJ2-1 | few
CASSQVRGQRLKEQYF | TGTGCCAGCAGCCAAGTCAGGGGACAGCGACTGAAGGAGCAGTACTTC | TRBV16 | TRBD1 | TRBJ2-7 | NA
CASIRVVNTGELFF | TGTGCCAGCATCCGGGTTGTAAACACCGGGGAGCTGTTTTTT | TRBV6-5 | NA | TRBJ2-2 | few
CAIRGSSGNTIYF | TGTGCCATCAGGGGGTCCTCTGGAAACACCATATATTTT | TRBV10-3 | NA | TRBJ1-3 | many
CASRIPGQNTGELFF | TGTGCCAGCAGAATTCCGGGACAGAACACCGGGGAGCTGTTTTTT | TRBV6-1 | NA | TRBJ2-2 | few
CASREPGKETQYF | TGTGCCAGCAGAGAACCCGGCAAGGAGACCCAGTACTTC | TRBV25-1 | NA | TRBJ2-5 | few
CASSLRTSGGASDTQYF | TGTGCCAGCAGCCTCCGGACTAGCGGGGGGGCCTCAGATACGCAGTATTTT | TRBV11-2 | TRBD2 | TRBJ2-3 | NA
CASSSNRYSGANVLTF | TGTGCCAGCAGCTCGAATCGGTACTCTGGGGCCAACGTCCTGACTTTC | TRBV11-1 | NA | TRBJ2-6 | few
CASRAWAASSYEQYF | TGTGCCAGCAGGGCCTGGGCCGCGAGCTCCTACGAGCAGTACTTC | TRBV3-1 | NA | TRBJ2-7 | few
CASSLERQGVRSEQFF | TGTGCCAGCAGCTTGGAGCGACAGGGCGTGAGGAGTGAGCAGTTCTTC | TRBV7-6 | TRBD1 | TRBJ2-1 | many
CASSRTTGANEQFF | TGTGCCAGCAGCCGGACGACAGGGGCCAATGAGCAGTTCTTC | TRBV9 | TRBD1 | TRBJ2-1 | NA
CASSPIRRAGANVLTF | TGTGCCAGCAGCCCAATCAGGAGGGCTGGGGCCAACGTCCTGACTTTC | TRBV7-8 | NA | TRBJ2-6 | NA
CASSLQAALYEGNEQFF | TGTGCCAGCAGTTTACAGGCGGCACTTTACGAGGGCAATGAGCAGTTCTTC | TRBV12-3/TRBV12-4 | NA | TRBJ2-1 | many
CSARFLAGGSETQYF | TGCAGTGCTAGGTTCCTAGCGGGAGGGAGTGAGACGCAGTATTTT | TRBV20-1 | TRBD2 | TRBJ2-3 | many
CASSPVPYNEQFF | TGTGCCAGCAGTCCAGTGCCCTACAATGAGCAGTTCTTC | TRBV27 | NA | TRBJ2-1 | many
CASSFNEGAQQYF | TGTGCCAGCAGTTTTAACGAAGGGGCTCAGCAGTACTTC | TRBV12-3/TRBV12-4 | NA | TRBJ2-7 | NA
CASSLTLEGMHTQYF | TGTGCCAGCAGCCTAACACTTGAAGGGATGCATACGCAGTATTTT | TRBV12-3/TRBV12-4 | NA | TRBJ2-3 | NA
CASSSQGRSTDTQYF | TGTGCCAGCAGTTCACAGGGGAGGAGCACAGATACGCAGTATTTT | TRBV5-5 | NA | TRBJ2-3 | NA
CSVREDRAKNIQYF | TGCAGCGTTCGGGAAGACAGGGCAAAAAACATTCAGTACTTC | TRBV29-1 | TRBD1 | TRBJ2-4 | few
CSAFRDTDQETQYF | TGCAGTGCTTTCCGGGACACGGACCAAGAGACCCAGTACTTC | TRBV20-1 | NA | TRBJ2-5 | NA
CASSPDWIQETQYF | TGTGCCAGCAGCCCCGACTGGATCCAAGAGACCCAGTACTTC | TRBV5-5 | NA | TRBJ2-5 | few
CSAKTSGRAPDTQYF | TGCAGTGCTAAAACTAGCGGGAGGGCCCCAGATACGCAGTATTTT | TRBV20-1 | TRBD2 | TRBJ2-3 | few
CASSLGAGVVTGELFF | TGTGCCAGCAGCTTAGGAGCGGGAGTGGTAACCGGGGAGCTGTTTTTT | TRBV7-2 | TRBD2 | TRBJ2-2 | few
CASSQEGVRGTQYF | TGCGCCAGCAGCCAAGAAGGTGTACGAGGGACCCAGTACTTC | TRBV4-1 | NA | TRBJ2-5 | NA